Listed below are T cell receptor beta chains from one sample, sequenced in a study of blood T cells in healthy people across ages. TCRdb re-analysed the 5' RACE reads in MiXCR, keeping a single row per CDR3 protein. The table lists 790,000 or so distinct CDR3 sequences, more than 50% of them singletons. The sequencing sample was made of blood. The receptors were gathered from a man aged 40-49 years in good health. The CDR3 runs from the conserved cysteine through the conserved F or W. Fields, in order: D gene, clone size, V gene, J gene, CDR3 DNA, CDR3 protein. D genes are given only for firm matches. Expanded clones are given a class, and other clones once, few, many or no size at all.

d_gene: .
abundance: .
v_gene: TRBV20-1
j_gene: TRBJ1-2
CDR3nt: TGCAGTGCTCCTCCGGACCGCTATGGCTACACCTTC
CDR3aa: CSAPPDRYGYTF

d_gene: .
abundance: few
v_gene: TRBV25-1
j_gene: TRBJ2-2
CDR3nt: TGTGCCAGCAGTGATGTCCTTTCCGGGGAGCTGTTTTTT
CDR3aa: CASSDVLSGELFF

d_gene: TRBD2
abundance: .
v_gene: TRBV10-3
j_gene: TRBJ2-1
CDR3nt: TGTGCCGCGAGCGGACTAGCGGGAAGCTCCTACAATGAGCAGTTCTTC
CDR3aa: CAASGLAGSSYNEQFF

d_gene: .
abundance: .
v_gene: TRBV20-1
j_gene: TRBJ2-1
CDR3nt: TGCAGTGCTAGTTTGGGGTTTTCGAGCTCCTACAATGAGCAGTTCTTC
CDR3aa: CSASLGFSSSYNEQFF

d_gene: .
abundance: .
v_gene: TRBV5-6
j_gene: TRBJ2-1
CDR3nt: TGTGCCAGCAGCTTGGAAGGGTTGGGCTCCTACAATGAGCAGTTCTTC
CDR3aa: CASSLEGLGSYNEQFF

d_gene: TRBD2
abundance: .
v_gene: TRBV7-8
j_gene: TRBJ2-6
CDR3nt: TGTGCCAGCAGCCCCCCGGGGGGGGCCTCTGGGGCCAACGTCCTGACTTTC
CDR3aa: CASSPPGGASGANVLTF

d_gene: .
abundance: .
v_gene: TRBV12-3/TRBV12-4
j_gene: TRBJ2-1
CDR3nt: TGTGCCAGCAGTTTGTATGCCAGTGAGCAGTTCTTC
CDR3aa: CASSLYASEQFF

d_gene: .
abundance: .
v_gene: TRBV10-3
j_gene: TRBJ2-7
CDR3nt: TGTGCCATCAGTGGAGGGCAGGCCCTACGCTCCTACGAGCAGTACTTC
CDR3aa: CAISGGQALRSYEQYF

d_gene: TRBD1
abundance: .
v_gene: TRBV24-1
j_gene: TRBJ2-3
CDR3nt: TGTGCCACCAGTGATTCCTGGGACAGAATCACAGATACGCAGTATTTT
CDR3aa: CATSDSWDRITDTQYF

d_gene: .
abundance: .
v_gene: TRBV3-1
j_gene: TRBJ1-6
CDR3nt: TGTGCCAGCAGCCGAAAAGAAGGAGGGACCGCTACCTTATCACCCCTCCACTTT
CDR3aa: CASSRKEGGTATLSPLHF

d_gene: .
abundance: few
v_gene: TRBV25-1
j_gene: TRBJ1-6
CDR3nt: TGTGCCAGCAGTGAATTCACTTGGCCGGGTTCACCCCTCCACTTT
CDR3aa: CASSEFTWPGSPLHF

d_gene: .
abundance: few
v_gene: TRBV29-1
j_gene: TRBJ2-3
CDR3nt: TGCAGCGTTGAAGGGGATAGGGCGGGTACGCAGTATTTT
CDR3aa: CSVEGDRAGTQYF

d_gene: .
abundance: .
v_gene: TRBV15
j_gene: TRBJ2-4
CDR3nt: TGTGCCACCAGCAGAGCCCGATGGGATTCCTACGGGCAGTACTTC
CDR3aa: CATSRARWDSYGQYF

d_gene: .
abundance: once
v_gene: TRBV3-1
j_gene: TRBJ1-1
CDR3nt: TGTGCCAGCAGCCAAGCGGGGCTACTGAACACTGAAGCTTTCTTT
CDR3aa: CASSQAGLLNTEAFF

d_gene: .
abundance: .
v_gene: TRBV9
j_gene: TRBJ2-2
CDR3nt: TGTGCCAGCAGCGTAGTTCCTGAGGTAGGGCCTACCGGGGAGCTGTTTTTT
CDR3aa: CASSVVPEVGPTGELFF

d_gene: TRBD2
abundance: .
v_gene: TRBV29-1
j_gene: TRBJ2-1
CDR3nt: TGCAGCGTCTCCCTCTCACTAGCGGCCTCCAGTGAGCAGTTCTTC
CDR3aa: CSVSLSLAASSEQFF

d_gene: TRBD1
abundance: few
v_gene: TRBV6-5
j_gene: TRBJ2-5
CDR3nt: TGTGCCAGCAGTTACACCGGGGACAGGGCGAAAGAGACCCAGTACTTC
CDR3aa: CASSYTGDRAKETQYF

d_gene: .
abundance: many
v_gene: TRBV20-1
j_gene: TRBJ2-3
CDR3nt: TGCAGTGCTCCTTACACAGATACGCAGTATTTT
CDR3aa: CSAPYTDTQYF

d_gene: .
abundance: .
v_gene: TRBV5-6
j_gene: TRBJ2-1
CDR3nt: TGTGCCAGCAGCTTGAACCATAGATTGAACAATGAGCAGTTCTTC
CDR3aa: CASSLNHRLNNEQFF

d_gene: TRBD2
abundance: once
v_gene: TRBV20-1
j_gene: TRBJ2-1
CDR3nt: TGCAGTGCTAGACCCCCCCTAGCGGCTTACAATGAGCAGTTCTTC
CDR3aa: CSARPPLAAYNEQFF

d_gene: TRBD2
abundance: .
v_gene: TRBV7-2
j_gene: TRBJ2-5
CDR3nt: TGTGCCAGCAGCTTAGTACTAGCGGGGGCCCAAGGGGCCCAGTACTTC
CDR3aa: CASSLVLAGAQGAQYF

d_gene: .
abundance: .
v_gene: TRBV27
j_gene: TRBJ2-5
CDR3nt: TGTGCCAGCAGTTTAACATCGCTGGGCAGCCAAGAGACCCAGTACTTC
CDR3aa: CASSLTSLGSQETQYF

d_gene: .
abundance: .
v_gene: TRBV5-1
j_gene: TRBJ2-7
CDR3nt: TGCGCCAGCAGCCTATCCCGGGATCTCTTCGCGCCCTACGAGCAGTACTTC
CDR3aa: CASSLSRDLFAPYEQYF

d_gene: .
abundance: .
v_gene: TRBV20-1
j_gene: TRBJ2-7
CDR3nt: TGCAGTGCTAGGGAGGACTACTACGAGCAGTACTTC
CDR3aa: CSAREDYYEQYF

d_gene: .
abundance: .
v_gene: TRBV27
j_gene: TRBJ2-7
CDR3nt: TGTGCCAGCATCGGGAAGGGCGAGCAGTACTTC
CDR3aa: CASIGKGEQYF

d_gene: .
abundance: .
v_gene: TRBV27
j_gene: TRBJ2-6
CDR3nt: TGTGCCAGCAGTTCCTTTCCACCCGGTCCCATTAGATCTGGGGCCAACGTCCTGACTTTC
CDR3aa: CASSSFPPGPIRSGANVLTF

d_gene: TRBD2
abundance: .
v_gene: TRBV7-9
j_gene: TRBJ2-1
CDR3nt: TGTGCCAGCAGCTTAGCGCGCGGGGGGACCAACAATGAGCAGTTCTTC
CDR3aa: CASSLARGGTNNEQFF

d_gene: .
abundance: .
v_gene: TRBV12-3/TRBV12-4
j_gene: TRBJ1-2
CDR3nt: TGTGCCGGCAGTCCGGCCATTTGGGGGAACTATGGCTACACCTTC
CDR3aa: CAGSPAIWGNYGYTF

d_gene: .
abundance: .
v_gene: TRBV20-1
j_gene: TRBJ2-1
CDR3nt: TGCAGTGCTAGCCGGACCAGCGGAGCCTACAATGAGCAGTTCTTC
CDR3aa: CSASRTSGAYNEQFF

d_gene: .
abundance: .
v_gene: TRBV6-5
j_gene: TRBJ1-6
CDR3nt: TGTGCCAGCAGTTACGAAGGAAGGAATTCACCCCTCCACTTT
CDR3aa: CASSYEGRNSPLHF

d_gene: TRBD2
abundance: .
v_gene: TRBV15
j_gene: TRBJ2-1
CDR3nt: TGTGCCACCAGCAGAGACCGGCGGGAGGGCAATGAGCAGTTCTTC
CDR3aa: CATSRDRREGNEQFF

d_gene: TRBD2
abundance: .
v_gene: TRBV6-2/TRBV6-3
j_gene: TRBJ2-3
CDR3nt: TGTGCCAGCAGTTACCCAACCACTAGCGCAGATACGCAGTATTTT
CDR3aa: CASSYPTTSADTQYF

d_gene: .
abundance: many
v_gene: TRBV20-1
j_gene: TRBJ1-5
CDR3nt: TGCAGTGCGCAACAGGGCCCCGTCCGGCATTTT
CDR3aa: CSAQQGPVRHF

d_gene: .
abundance: once
v_gene: TRBV18
j_gene: TRBJ1-1
CDR3nt: TGTGCCAGCTCACCGGGGTATTTCGAAAACACTGAAGCTTTCTTT
CDR3aa: CASSPGYFENTEAFF

d_gene: TRBD2
abundance: .
v_gene: TRBV6-2/TRBV6-3
j_gene: TRBJ2-7
CDR3nt: TGTGCCAGCAGCCCCGGACTAGCGGGACTATTCTCCTACGAGCAGTACTTC
CDR3aa: CASSPGLAGLFSYEQYF

d_gene: TRBD2
abundance: few
v_gene: TRBV4-2
j_gene: TRBJ2-7
CDR3nt: TGTGCCAGCAGCCAAGAAAGGCGGACTAGCGACGGCGAGCAGTACTTC
CDR3aa: CASSQERRTSDGEQYF

d_gene: .
abundance: .
v_gene: TRBV20-1
j_gene: TRBJ2-5
CDR3nt: TGCAGTGGGGGTGGGTCGGACCACCAAGAGACCCAGTACTTC
CDR3aa: CSGGGSDHQETQYF

d_gene: TRBD2
abundance: .
v_gene: TRBV20-1
j_gene: TRBJ2-5
CDR3nt: TGCAGTGCTAGAGATATTCGGGCGGGAGGGCAGCGGGAGACCCAGTACTTC
CDR3aa: CSARDIRAGGQRETQYF

d_gene: .
abundance: .
v_gene: TRBV6-1
j_gene: TRBJ2-6
CDR3nt: TGTGCCAGCAGTGCCGATCTGCAGGCTGGGGCCAACGTCCTGACTTTC
CDR3aa: CASSADLQAGANVLTF